This paragraph reports one T cell receptor (beta chain). This entry comes from a study of shared T cell receptors in the human thymus. Trimming removed 5 bases at V and 1 base at J, with 24 bases between. Germline CDR1 SGHTA, CDR2 FQGNSA. The CDR3 covers 19 residues. TCRdb keeps only in-frame clones here, not all; method: immunoSEQ multiplex PCR. The data contain hundreds of thousands of clones, 88% of them singletons. This sample was also put to use in a study of human thymus T cells. That paper adds: Congenital heart defects were the reason for the corrective surgery that the donors, healthy Finnish infants, were having. Resections obtained during corrective heart surgery supplied the thymus tissue. Highly overlapping thymic repertoires in unrelated individuals were reported by related research.

Sequenced input: thymocytes. The TCR sequence derives from a boy in the first two years of life with a congenital heart defect. The chain combines TRBV7-2 with TRBJ1-3; TRBD1 might be the D (5 bases). The CDR3 nucleotides read TGTGCCAGCAGCCATAGCCAAGGGGTTTATTGGGGTTCTGGAAACACCATATATTTT. It encodes CASSHSQGVYWGSGNTIYF.